The 29 T cell receptor beta chains listed next were all sequenced from one sample in a study of cytomegalovirus exposure and HLA in healthy donors. In the PCR, 60 Vbeta and 13 Jbeta primers were used. Method: immunoSEQ multiplex PCR; TCRdb's copy keeps in-frame clones and lacks some. The profile shows tens of thousands of clones, around 85% of them singletons. The sample consisted of PBMCs. These receptor sequences come from a man aged 30-40 years in good health and CMV-seronegative.

This chain uses TRBV7-2 with TRBJ2-1; the match to TRBD2 covers 11 bases. The CDR3 contains 17 residues. Losses at the gene ends were 5 bases for V and 6 bases for J; bases not matched to a gene: 12. CDR1 SGHTA and CDR2 FQGNSA come from the germline V gene. The chain's CDR3 is CASSPLPGLAGFNEQFF. CDR3 coding DNA: TGTGCCAGCAGCCCCCTACCAGGACTAGCGGGCTTCAATGAGCAGTTCTTC.

This chain joins TRBV11-2 and TRBJ1-3; 7 positions match TRBD1. Germline loops: CDR1 SGHAT, CDR2 FQNNGV. The CDR3 is 17 residues long. V dropped 1 base and J dropped 1; count of bases not matched to a gene: 7. DNA for the CDR3: TGTGCCAGCAGCTTAGGCGACAGGGTCGTTTCTGGAAACACCATATATTTT. This sequence encodes CASSLGDRVVSGNTIYF. The complete variable domain, with remaining parts taken from reference TRBV11-2 and TRBJ1-3, reads EAGVAQSPRYKIIEKRQSVAFWCNPISGHATLYWYQQILGQGPKLLIQFQNNGVVDDSQLPKDRFSAERLKGVDSTLKIQPAKLEDSAVYLCASSLGDRVVSGNTIYFGEGSWLTVV.

The CDR3, as DNA: TGTGCCACCAGCAGAGATCCCGAGGTCACCTCCTACGAGCAGTACTTC. Its protein is CATSRDPEVTSYEQYF. The J gene is TRBJ2-7, the V gene TRBV15; D remains unclear. The V end lost 0 bases, the J end lost 0 bases, and 12 bases lay between the germline ends. The CDR3 is made up of 16 amino acids. CDR1 LNHNV and CDR2 YYDKDF come from the germline V gene (reference sequence).

This clone was seen a handful of times. This chain links TRBV4-2 with TRBJ1-4, with D perhaps TRBD1 (6 bases). Deletions cut 1 base from V and 0 bases from J, with 9 bases between. The germline V gene encodes CDR1 LGHNA and CDR2 YNFKEQ. This CDR3 comprises 16 residues. The CDR3 region has the DNA TGTGCCAGCAGCCAAGGCCGGGACACAACTAATGAAAAACTGTTTTTT. Protein sequence: CASSQGRDTTNEKLFF.

This clone was detected only once. The chain carries TRBV5-1 and TRBJ1-1; D may be TRBD1 (5 bases). CDR1 SGHRS and CDR2 YFSETQ come from the germline V gene. V was trimmed by 6 bases and J by 0 bases, leaving 12 bases between them. The CDR3 covers 14 residues. The CDR3: CASTWGVMNTEAFF. CDR3 bases: TGCGCCAGCACCTGGGGGGTCATGAACACTGAAGCTTTCTTT.

CDR3 protein: CASSVAGTRESEQYF. In DNA form, the CDR3 reads TGTGCCAGCAGCGTAGCCGGGACTAGGGAGTCCGAGCAGTACTTC. The chain carries TRBV9 and TRBJ2-7; 8 positions agree with TRBD2. The CDR3 totals 15 residues. CDR1 SGDLS and CDR2 YYNGEE come from the germline V gene. Trimming at V came to 0 bases and at J to 6 bases, leaving 8 bases not matched to a gene.

This chain uses TRBV19 with TRBJ2-7, with TRBD1 identical over 8 bases. With 5 bases clipped from V and 0 bases from J, the junction kept 6 bases outside the gene matches. The germline V gene encodes CDR1 LNHDA and CDR2 SQIVND (reference sequence). CDR3 length: 15 residues. The CDR3 protein is CASSVRGRSSYEQYF. The CDR3 DNA is TGTGCCAGTAGTGTCAGGGGGCGAAGCTCCTACGAGCAGTACTTC.

J is TRBJ1-2 and V is TRBV27, with 8 bases aligning to TRBD1. The CDR3 spans 14 residues. Germline-derived CDR1 and CDR2 are MNHEY and SMNVEV (reference sequence). V dropped 5 bases and J dropped 0; count of bases not matched to a gene: 2. The CDR3 protein is CASSMDRANYGYTF. The CDR3 nucleotides are TGTGCCAGCAGTATGGACAGGGCTAACTATGGCTACACCTTC.

The table lists this clone with a few counts. This rearrangement joins TRBV5-1 to TRBJ1-2, with 7 nucleotides matching TRBD1. CDR1 and CDR2 from the germline V gene are SGHRS and YFSETQ. The CDR3 runs 15 residues. V lost 5 bases to trimming and J lost 5 bases; unmatched junction nucleotides: 12. The CDR3 reads CASSPDPGQPYGYTF. The CDR3 DNA reads TGCGCCAGCAGTCCTGATCCGGGACAGCCTTATGGCTACACCTTC.

The rearrangement uses TRBV4-2 and TRBJ2-3; 9 nucleotides match TRBD2. The J segment lost 6 bases and the V segment lost 3 bases, leaving 10 bases of the junction unmatched. The CDR3 extends over 16 amino acids. Germline V lookup: CDR1 LGHNA, CDR2 YNFKEQ. Written as DNA, the CDR3 is TGTGCCAGCAGCCAGAGGGGGCGGGGGGGCTCTGATACGCAGTATTTT. Translation gives CASSQRGRGGSDTQYF.

J is TRBJ1-5 and V is TRBV6-5, with TRBD1 identical over 7 bases. There are 15 residues in the CDR3. The V and J ends lost 0 bases and 4 bases, in that order; junction bases with no gene match: 3. Germline V lookup: CDR1 MNHEY, CDR2 SVGAGI. CDR3 DNA sequence: TGTGCCAGCAGTTACTCCGCAGGGGGAAATCAGCCCCAGCATTTT. Its protein product is CASSYSAGGNQPQHF.

This chain connects TRBV7-3 to TRBJ2-2; 7 bases are shared with TRBD1. The germline gives CDR1 SGHTA, CDR2 FQGTGA. Trimming removed 8 bases from V and 1 base from J; junction bases left unmatched: 7. CDR3 length: 15 amino acids. CDR3 sequence (DNA): TGTGCCAGCGCTCGTACAGGGGTGAACACCGGGGAGCTGTTTTTT. As protein: CASARTGVNTGELFF.

J is TRBJ1-5 and V is TRBV19; D is perhaps TRBD1 (5 bases). Germline lookup yields CDR1 LNHDA and CDR2 SQIVND (reference sequence). The CDR3 sequence is 15 residues long. V dropped 3 bases and J dropped 6 bases, with 15 bases sitting between them. The CDR3 coding sequence is TGTGCCAGTAGTATTCTGGGGGGGGGTGCTCAGCCCCAGCATTTT. Amino acids: CASSILGGGAQPQHF.

V and J are TRBV18 and TRBJ1-3, with D perhaps matching TRBD1 (5 bases). The V end lost 2 bases, the J end lost 0 bases, and 8 bases lay between the germline ends. Germline values: CDR1 KGHSH, CDR2 LQKENI. The CDR3 consists of 15 residues. CDR3 sequence reads: CASSPVDSSGNTIYF. As DNA, the CDR3 is TGTGCCAGCTCACCAGTCGACAGCTCTGGAAACACCATATATTTT.

The chain recombines TRBV14 with TRBJ2-4; possibly TRBD1 for D (5 bases). V lost 4 bases and J lost 0, with 10 bases in between. Germline V lookup: CDR1 SGHDN, CDR2 FVKESK. The CDR3 loop spans 15 amino acids. The CDR3 DNA reads TGTGCCAGCAGCCGAACAGGCGTAGCCAAAAACATTCAGTACTTC. Its protein product is CASSRTGVAKNIQYF.

The chain couples TRBV11-3 to TRBJ2-5; 7 positions agree with TRBD2. Germline V gene lookup returns CDR1 SGHNT and CDR2 YENEEA. Trimming cost V 3 bases and J 6 bases; bases outside gene matches: 10. The CDR3 is 15 residues long. The CDR3 DNA reads as TGTGCCAGCAGCTTCCGGGGGGAGCCCCTGAAGACCCAGTACTTC. It specifies CASSFRGEPLKTQYF.

This rearrangement joins TRBV6-1 to TRBJ1-5; D is perhaps TRBD1 (5 bases). The V and J ends lost 7 bases and 2 bases respectively, with 15 bases between them. This CDR3 contains 15 residues. The germline V gene has CDR1 MNHNS and CDR2 SASEGT. The CDR3 nucleotides are TGTGCCAGCAAAGCAGGGATATGGGGCAATCAGCCCCAGCATTTT. It yields the protein CASKAGIWGNQPQHF.

The chain employs TRBV30 and TRBJ1-1; D might be TRBD1 (5 bases). V was clipped by 2 bases and J by 0 bases, with 10 bases between them. Per germline, CDR1 GTSNPN and CDR2 SVGIG (reference sequence). The CDR3 runs to 14 residues. The CDR3 reads CAWSPRQLNTEAFF. The CDR3 coding sequence is TGTGCCTGGAGTCCTCGACAGCTGAACACTGAAGCTTTCTTT.

The chain carries TRBV7-7 and TRBJ2-1; D remains unclear. V lost 2 bases to trimming and J lost 5 bases, with 7 bases between them. This CDR3 spans 13 amino acids. Germline CDR1 and CDR2: SSHAT and FNYEAQ (reference sequence). The CDR3 spells CASSLSGNNEQFF. Written as DNA, the CDR3 is TGTGCCAGCAGCTTATCAGGAAACAATGAGCAGTTCTTC.

This rearrangement joins TRBV1 to TRBJ1-4; the D call of TRBD1 is as the table states it, not checked on the DNA. TRBV1 corresponds to a pseudogene. The CDR3 has 16 residues. The CDR3 DNA reads TGCACCAGCAGCCAAGGGAAAAGCTCCAAGGGGGAAAAACTGTTTTTT. Encoded protein: CTSSQGKSSKGEKLFF.

V gene TRBV27 combines with J gene TRBJ1-4, with D possibly matching TRBD1 (5 bases). Germline CDR1 is MNHEY and CDR2 is SMNVEV (reference sequence). The CDR3 consists of 14 residues. V was trimmed by 1 base and J by 7 bases, leaving 10 bases between them. The CDR3 coding sequence is TGTGCCAGCAGTTTATGGGGCTATGGTGAAAAACTGTTTTTT. It encodes CASSLWGYGEKLFF.

CDR3 loop: CAASQGISEKLFF. CDR3 nucleotides: TGTGCCGCTAGCCAGGGGATCAGTGAAAAACTGTTTTTT. The J gene is TRBJ1-4, the V gene TRBV7-9; tentatively, D is TRBD1 (6 bases). Germline CDR1 is SEHNR and CDR2 is FQNEAQ (reference sequence). This CDR3 contains 13 residues. V was pared by 11 bases and J by 7 bases, with 17 bases between.

The rearrangement joins TRBV27 to TRBJ2-2; perhaps TRBD1 as D (6 bases). CDR3 length: 17 residues. Trimming stripped 7 bases from V and 3 bases from J, with 21 bases between. Germline CDR1 and CDR2: MNHEY and SMNVEV (reference sequence). CDR3 residues: CASIKTAGTTYTGELFF. CDR3 DNA: TGTGCCAGCATCAAAACGGCCGGGACAACCTACACCGGGGAGCTGTTTTTT.

The chain employs TRBV7-3 and TRBJ2-6; D may be TRBD2 (5 bases). Per germline, CDR1 SGHTA and CDR2 FQGTGA. The CDR3 sequence is 15 residues long. The germline V and J ends were trimmed by 4 bases and 3 bases, with 10 bases remaining between them. The CDR3 nucleotides read TGTGCCAGCAGCTCCGGGGTCGTTGGGGCCAACGTCCTGACTTTC. It is translated as CASSSGVVGANVLTF.

V is TRBV27 and J is TRBJ1-4; D is possibly TRBD1 (5 bases). Germline V gene data show CDR1 as MNHEY and CDR2 as SMNVEV (reference sequence). The CDR3 is made up of 15 amino acids. The ends were cut back, 2 bases at V and 5 bases at J, with 12 bases in the middle. The CDR3 loop reads CASSLRRGLNEKLFF. CDR3 bases: TGTGCCAGCAGTTTAAGGAGGGGTCTAAATGAAAAACTGTTTTTT.

The chain combines TRBV5-5 with TRBJ1-6; 9 bases align to TRBD1. The CDR3 length is 16 residues. CDR1 and CDR2 from the germline V gene are SGHKS and YYEKEE (reference sequence). The V segment lost 3 bases and the J segment 6 bases; nucleotides outside the gene matches: 7. The CDR3 sequence: CASSSEQGAGNSPLHF. In nucleotides, the CDR3 is TGTGCCAGCAGCTCGGAACAGGGGGCGGGTAATTCACCCCTCCACTTT.

The gene calls are TRBV5-4 and TRBJ1-2, with D uncertain. This CDR3 spans 14 amino acids. Trimming removed 4 bases at V and 4 bases at J, with 14 bases between. Germline CDR1 SGHNT, CDR2 YYREEE (reference sequence). The CDR3 region is CASSLPLGLYGYTF. Written as DNA, the CDR3 is TGTGCCAGCAGCCTACCACTAGGGCTCTATGGCTACACCTTC.

The V and J genes are TRBV19 and TRBJ2-3; tentatively, D is TRBD1 (5 bases). Trimming pared 7 bases from V and 8 bases from J, leaving 16 bases between. Germline CDR1 is LNHDA and CDR2 is SQIVND (reference sequence). The CDR3 length is 13 residues. The CDR3, as DNA: TGTGCCAGTACTCCGACAGAATTCGGTACGCAGTATTTT. Protein sequence: CASTPTEFGTQYF. Full variable domain (missing parts from reference TRBV19 and TRBJ2-3): DGGITQSPKYLFRKEGQNVTLSCEQNLNHDAMYWYRQDPGQGLRLIYYSQIVNDFQKGDIAEGYSVSREKKESFPLTVTSAQKNPTAFYLCASTPTEFGTQYFGPGTRLTVL.

This sequence joins TRBV5-4 and TRBJ2-1, with no clear D. This CDR3 contains 13 residues. Looked up from germline, CDR1 is SGHNT and CDR2 is YYREEE (reference sequence). V was clipped by 0 bases and J by 6 bases, with 7 bases between them. The chain's CDR3 is CASSLEEINEQFF. The CDR3 DNA sequence: TGTGCCAGCAGCTTGGAAGAGATCAATGAGCAGTTCTTC.